This T cell receptor (beta chain) was observed in a study of T-cell reconstitution after alpha-beta-depleted transplantation in children (dated by TCRdb to 2016 to 2017). In the study overall: The study quantitatively tracked T-cell immune reconstitution after TCRalphabeta/CD19-depleted allogeneic hematopoietic cell transplantation in children using TCR repertoire profiling.

Receptors were amplified or captured by PCR. The sequencer listed for this sample is Illumina HiSeq 2500. Molecular barcoding was employed in the preparation of TCR libraries, with unique molecular identifiers being used to normalize TCRbeta repertoire quantification. The public reads were reanalyzed by TCRdb: fastp trimming at Q25, MiXCR alignment, in-frame beta chains only. Every distinct CDR3 protein forms one entry, paired with its most common genes and DNA. The sample yields approximately 400,000 distinct CDR3 sequences; about a tenth were counted once. Roughly 5.1% of the sample belongs to the ten largest clones. Concerning this clonotype: No cognate antigen has been identified for it. No clone much larger than this one lies a single base away; base qualities are absent.

Measured from the cysteine to the phenylalanine, the CDR3 is 13 residues long. Only CDR3 DNA remains: 39 bases, in frame from the first base. The germline V gene yields SQVTM for CDR1 and ANQGSEA for CDR2. Cut back by 2 bases and 8 bases, the V and J ends lie 15 bases apart. The chain links TRBV29-1 with TRBJ1-2; no confident D gene assignment can be made. This TCR was sampled from a human donor who donated a stem cell graft to a child with acute myeloid leukemia. Sequencing was performed on PBMCs from the stem cell graft donor, taken from the stem cell graft. The DNA reads as follows: TGCAGCGTTGAAAAGTTACAGAGGAAAGGCTACACCTTC. Its translation reads: CSVEKLQRKGYTF.